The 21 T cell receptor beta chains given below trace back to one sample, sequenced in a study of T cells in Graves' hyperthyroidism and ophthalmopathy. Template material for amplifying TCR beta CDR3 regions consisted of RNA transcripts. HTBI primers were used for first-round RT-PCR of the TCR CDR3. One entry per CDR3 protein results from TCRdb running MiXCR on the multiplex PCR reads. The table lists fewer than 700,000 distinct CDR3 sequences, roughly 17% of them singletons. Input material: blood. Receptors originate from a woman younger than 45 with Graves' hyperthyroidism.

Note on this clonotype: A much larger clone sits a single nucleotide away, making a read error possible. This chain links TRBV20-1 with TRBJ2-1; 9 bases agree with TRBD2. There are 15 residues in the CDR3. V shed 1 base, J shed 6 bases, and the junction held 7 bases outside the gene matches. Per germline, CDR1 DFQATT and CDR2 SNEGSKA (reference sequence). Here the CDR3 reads CSARVGLASCNEQFF. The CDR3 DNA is TGCAGTGCTAGAGTGGGACTAGCTAGTTGCAATGAGCAGTTCTTC.

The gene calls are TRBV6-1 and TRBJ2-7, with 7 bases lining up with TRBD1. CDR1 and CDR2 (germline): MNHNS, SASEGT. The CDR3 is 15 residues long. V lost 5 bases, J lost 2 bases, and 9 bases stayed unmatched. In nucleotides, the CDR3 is TGTGCCAGCAGTCCCACTCGACAGGGAGCCTACGAGCAGTACTTC. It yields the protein CASSPTRQGAYEQYF.

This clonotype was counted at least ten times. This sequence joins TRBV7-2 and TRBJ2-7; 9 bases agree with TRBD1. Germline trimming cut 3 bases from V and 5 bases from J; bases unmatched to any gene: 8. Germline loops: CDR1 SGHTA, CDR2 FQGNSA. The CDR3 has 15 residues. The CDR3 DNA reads TGTGCCAGCAGCTTGACCGGACAGGGGTTCCACGAGCAGTACTTC. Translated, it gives CASSLTGQGFHEQYF. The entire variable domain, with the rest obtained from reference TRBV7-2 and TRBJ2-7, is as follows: GAGVSQSPSNKVTEKGKDVELRCDPISGHTALYWYRQSLGQGLEFLIYFQGNSAPDKSGLPSDRFSAERTGGSVSTLTIQRTQQEDSAVYLCASSLTGQGFHEQYFGPGTRLTVT.

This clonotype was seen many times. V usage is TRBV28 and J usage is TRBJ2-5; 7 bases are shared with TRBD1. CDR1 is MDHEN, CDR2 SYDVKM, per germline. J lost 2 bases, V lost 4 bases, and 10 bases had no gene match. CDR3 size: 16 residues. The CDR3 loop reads CASSSRTGFPQETQYF. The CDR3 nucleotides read TGTGCCAGCAGTTCAAGGACAGGTTTTCCGCAAGAGACCCAGTACTTC.

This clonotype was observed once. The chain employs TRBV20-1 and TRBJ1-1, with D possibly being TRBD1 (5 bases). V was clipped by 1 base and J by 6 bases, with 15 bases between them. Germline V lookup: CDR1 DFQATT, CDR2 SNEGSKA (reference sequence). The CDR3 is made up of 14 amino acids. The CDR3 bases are TGCAGTGCTAGAGCCCGCCGGGGGGTCCCTGAAGCTTTCTTT. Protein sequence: CSARARRGVPEAFF.

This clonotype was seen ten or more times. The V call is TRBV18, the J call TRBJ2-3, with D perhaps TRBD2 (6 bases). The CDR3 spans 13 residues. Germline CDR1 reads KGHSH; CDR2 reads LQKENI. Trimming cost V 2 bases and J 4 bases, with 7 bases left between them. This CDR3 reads CASSPTSSDTQYF. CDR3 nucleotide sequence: TGTGCCAGCTCACCAACTAGCTCAGATACGCAGTATTTT.

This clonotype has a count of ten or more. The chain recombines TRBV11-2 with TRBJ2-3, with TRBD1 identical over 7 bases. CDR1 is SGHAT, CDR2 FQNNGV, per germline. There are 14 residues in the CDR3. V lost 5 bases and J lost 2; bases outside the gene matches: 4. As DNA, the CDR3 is TGTGCCAGCAGCAAGGGGACAGACACAGATACGCAGTATTTT. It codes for CASSKGTDTDTQYF.

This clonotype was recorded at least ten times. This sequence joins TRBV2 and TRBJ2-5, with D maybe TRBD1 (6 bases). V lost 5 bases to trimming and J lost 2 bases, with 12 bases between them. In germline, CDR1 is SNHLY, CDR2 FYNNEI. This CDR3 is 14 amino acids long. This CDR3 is CASSLSGQQETQYF. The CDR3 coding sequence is TGTGCCAGCAGTCTGTCAGGACAGCAAGAGACCCAGTACTTC.

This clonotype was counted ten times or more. The CDR3 coding sequence is TGTGCCAGCAGGGACGGTGGTGAGGTGAACACTGAAGCTTTCTTT. Protein product: CASRDGGEVNTEAFF. The rearrangement uses TRBV11-3 and TRBJ1-1; D unresolved. Germline V gene data show CDR1 as SGHNT and CDR2 as YENEEA. Trimming removed 6 bases from V and 0 bases from J, with 14 bases in between. The CDR3 is 15 residues long.

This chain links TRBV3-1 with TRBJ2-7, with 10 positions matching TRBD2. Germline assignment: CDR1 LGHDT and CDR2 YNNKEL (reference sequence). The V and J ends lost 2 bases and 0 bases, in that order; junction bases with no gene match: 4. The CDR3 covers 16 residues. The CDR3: CASSQNPSGGSYEQYF. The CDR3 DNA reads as TGTGCCAGCAGCCAAAACCCTAGCGGGGGCTCCTACGAGCAGTACTTC.

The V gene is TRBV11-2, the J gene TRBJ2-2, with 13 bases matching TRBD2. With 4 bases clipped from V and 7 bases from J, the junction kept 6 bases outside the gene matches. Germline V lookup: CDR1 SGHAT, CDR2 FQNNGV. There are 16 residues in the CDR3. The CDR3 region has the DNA TGTGCCAGCAGCTCGGGACTAGCGGGGCTCGGCGGGGAGCTGTTTTTT. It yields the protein CASSSGLAGLGGELFF.

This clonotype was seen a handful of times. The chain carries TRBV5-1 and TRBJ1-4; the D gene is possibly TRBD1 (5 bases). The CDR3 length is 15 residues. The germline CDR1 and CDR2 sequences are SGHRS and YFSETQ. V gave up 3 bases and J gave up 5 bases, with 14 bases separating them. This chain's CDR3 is CASSSSGGSNEKLFF. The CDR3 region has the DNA TGCGCCAGCAGCTCCTCCGGGGGGTCCAATGAAAAACTGTTTTTT.

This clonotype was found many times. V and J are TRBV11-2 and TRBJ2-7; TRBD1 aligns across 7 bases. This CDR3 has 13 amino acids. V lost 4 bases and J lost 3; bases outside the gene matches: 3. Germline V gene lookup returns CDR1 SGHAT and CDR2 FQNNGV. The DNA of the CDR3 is TGTGCCAGCAGCTCCAACAGGGGCTACGAGCAGTACTTC. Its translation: CASSSNRGYEQYF.

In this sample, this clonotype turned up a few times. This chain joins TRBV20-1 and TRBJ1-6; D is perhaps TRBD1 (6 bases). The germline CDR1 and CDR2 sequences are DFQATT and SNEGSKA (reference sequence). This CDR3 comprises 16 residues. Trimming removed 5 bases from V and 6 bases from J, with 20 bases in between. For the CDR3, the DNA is TGCAGTGCTCCCCCACCCGAAGGGGGAGGTAATTCACCCCTCCACTTT. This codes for CSAPPPEGGGNSPLHF.

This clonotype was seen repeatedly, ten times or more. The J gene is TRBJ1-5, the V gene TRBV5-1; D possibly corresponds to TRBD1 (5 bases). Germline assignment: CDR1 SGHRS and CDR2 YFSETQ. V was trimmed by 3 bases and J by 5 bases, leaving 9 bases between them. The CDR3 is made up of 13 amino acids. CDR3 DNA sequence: TGCGCCAGCAGCTACGACAGCTATCAGCCCCAGCATTTT. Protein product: CASSYDSYQPQHF. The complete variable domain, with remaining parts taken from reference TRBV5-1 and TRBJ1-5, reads KAGVTQTPRYLIKTRGQQVTLSCSPISGHRSVSWYQQTPGQGLQFLFEYFSETQRNKGNFPGRFSGRQFSNSRSEMNVSTLELGDSALYLCASSYDSYQPQHFGDGTRLSIL.

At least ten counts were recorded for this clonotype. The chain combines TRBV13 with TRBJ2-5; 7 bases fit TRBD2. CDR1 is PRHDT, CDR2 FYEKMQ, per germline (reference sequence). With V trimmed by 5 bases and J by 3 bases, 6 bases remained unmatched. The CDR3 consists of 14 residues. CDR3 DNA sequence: TGTGCCAGCAGCCCACGGGACTATAAAGAGACCCAGTACTTC. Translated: CASSPRDYKETQYF.

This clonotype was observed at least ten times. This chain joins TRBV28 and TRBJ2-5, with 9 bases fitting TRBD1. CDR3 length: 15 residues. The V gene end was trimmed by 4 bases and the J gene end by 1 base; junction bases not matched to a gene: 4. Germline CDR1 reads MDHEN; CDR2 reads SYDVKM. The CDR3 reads CASSSGTGFQETQYF. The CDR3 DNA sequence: TGTGCCAGCAGTTCTGGGACAGGGTTCCAAGAGACCCAGTACTTC.

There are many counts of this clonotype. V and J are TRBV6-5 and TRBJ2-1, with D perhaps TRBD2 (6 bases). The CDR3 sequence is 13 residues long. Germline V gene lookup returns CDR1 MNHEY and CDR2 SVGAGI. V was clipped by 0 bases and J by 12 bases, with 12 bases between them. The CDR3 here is CASSYSRRRGQFF. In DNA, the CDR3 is TGTGCCAGCAGTTACTCGCGGAGGCGGGGGCAGTTCTTC.

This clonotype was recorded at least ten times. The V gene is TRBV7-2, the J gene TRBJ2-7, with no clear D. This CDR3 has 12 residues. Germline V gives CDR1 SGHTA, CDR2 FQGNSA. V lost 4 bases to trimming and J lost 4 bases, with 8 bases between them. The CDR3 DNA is TGTGCCAGCAGCTCCAGCTATTACGAGCAGTACTTC. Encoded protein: CASSSSYYEQYF.

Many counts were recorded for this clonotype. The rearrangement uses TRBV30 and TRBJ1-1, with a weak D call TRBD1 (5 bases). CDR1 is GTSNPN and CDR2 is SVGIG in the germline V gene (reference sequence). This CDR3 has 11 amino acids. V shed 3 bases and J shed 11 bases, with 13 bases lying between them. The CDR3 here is CAWRGEVLAFF. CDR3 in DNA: TGTGCCTGGAGAGGGGAGGTGTTGGCTTTCTTT.

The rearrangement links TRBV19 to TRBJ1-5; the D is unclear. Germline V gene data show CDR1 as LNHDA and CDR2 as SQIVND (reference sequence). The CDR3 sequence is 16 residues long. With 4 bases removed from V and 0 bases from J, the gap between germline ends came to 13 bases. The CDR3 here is CASSRVSEYSNQPQHF. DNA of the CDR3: TGTGCCAGTAGTAGGGTGAGCGAGTATAGCAATCAGCCCCAGCATTTT. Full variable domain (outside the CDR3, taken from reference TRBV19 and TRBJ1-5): DGGITQSPKYLFRKEGQNVTLSCEQNLNHDAMYWYRQDPGQGLRLIYYSQIVNDFQKGDIAEGYSVSREKKESFPLTVTSAQKNPTAFYLCASSRVSEYSNQPQHFGDGTRLSIL.